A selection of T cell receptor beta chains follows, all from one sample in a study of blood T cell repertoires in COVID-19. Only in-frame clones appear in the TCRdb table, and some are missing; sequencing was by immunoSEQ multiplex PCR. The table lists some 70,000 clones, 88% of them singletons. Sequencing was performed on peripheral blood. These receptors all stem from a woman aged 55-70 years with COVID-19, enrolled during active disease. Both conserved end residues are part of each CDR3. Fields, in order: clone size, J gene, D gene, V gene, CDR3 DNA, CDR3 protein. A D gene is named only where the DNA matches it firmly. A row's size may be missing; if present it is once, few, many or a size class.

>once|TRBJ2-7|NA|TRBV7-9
TGTGCCAGCAGCTTATCTGGCTCAACCTACGAGCAGTACTTC
CASSLSGSTYEQYF
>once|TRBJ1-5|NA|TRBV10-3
TGTGCCATCAGAGCGGACCTTAATCAGCCCCAGCATTTT
CAIRADLNQPQHF
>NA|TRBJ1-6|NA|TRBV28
TGTGCCAGCAGTCAACCTACAGGGTCCTATAATTCACCCCTCCACTTT
CASSQPTGSYNSPLHF
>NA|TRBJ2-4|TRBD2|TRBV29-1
TGCAGCGTTGAAGATCGGGGGACTAGAAGTAACTTC
CSVEDRGTRSNF
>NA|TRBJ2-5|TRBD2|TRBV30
TGTGCCTGGAGTGCTAGCGGCCAAGAGACCCAGTACTTC
CAWSASGQETQYF
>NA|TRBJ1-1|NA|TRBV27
TGTGCCAGCAGTTTCGCAGGGGAGAACGGTGAAGCTTTCTTT
CASSFAGENGEAFF
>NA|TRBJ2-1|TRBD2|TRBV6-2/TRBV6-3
TGTGCCAGCAGTTACTCGATTCTAGCGGCCTACAATGAGCAGTTCTTC
CASSYSILAAYNEQFF
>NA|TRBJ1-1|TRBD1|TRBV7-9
TGTGCCAGTAATACAGGGGGCACTGAAGCTTTCTTT
CASNTGGTEAFF
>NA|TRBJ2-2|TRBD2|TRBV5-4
TGTGCCAGCGCTGTAGGGACTAGCGGGAAACACACCGGGGAGCTGTTTTTT
CASAVGTSGKHTGELFF
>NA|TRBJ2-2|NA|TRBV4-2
TGTGCCAGCAGCCAAGGAGAGGGAACGAACACCGGGGAGCTGTTTTTT
CASSQGEGTNTGELFF
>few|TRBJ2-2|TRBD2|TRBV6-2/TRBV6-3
TGTGCCAGCAGTAACGGGCTGGGGAGGGACACCGGGGAGCTGTTTTTT
CASSNGLGRDTGELFF
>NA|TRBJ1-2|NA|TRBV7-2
TGTGCCAGCAGCCCACTAGGCCCGGGGGGCTATGGCTACACCTTC
CASSPLGPGGYGYTF
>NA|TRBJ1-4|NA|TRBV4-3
TGCGCCAGCAGCCAAGATCACGCGGATGAAAAACTGTTTTTT
CASSQDHADEKLFF
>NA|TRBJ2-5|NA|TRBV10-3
TGTGCCATCAGTGTGGGGAGCGGCTCACAAGAGACCCAGTACTTC
CAISVGSGSQETQYF
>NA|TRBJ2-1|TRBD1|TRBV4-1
TGCGCCAGCAGCCAAGCGACGACAGGGACCCCTTACAATGAGCAGTTCTTC
CASSQATTGTPYNEQFF
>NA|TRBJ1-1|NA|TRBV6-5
TGTGCCAGCAGTTACTCTTTGGGCCTGAACACTGAAGCTTTCTTT
CASSYSLGLNTEAFF
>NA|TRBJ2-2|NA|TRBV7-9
TGTGCCAGCAGCGCCGGCGGCGGGGAGCTGTTTTTT
CASSAGGGELFF
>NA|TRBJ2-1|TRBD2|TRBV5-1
TGCGCCAGCAGCTTGGGACTAGCGGGAGGGTGGGATGAGCAGTTCTTC
CASSLGLAGGWDEQFF
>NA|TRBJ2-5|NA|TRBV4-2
TGTGCCAGCAGCCAAGATTTAGTGGAGACCCAGTACTTC
CASSQDLVETQYF
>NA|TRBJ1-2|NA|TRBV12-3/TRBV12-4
TGTGCCAGCAGTCCCCGCCAGGCGTATGGCTACACCTTC
CASSPRQAYGYTF
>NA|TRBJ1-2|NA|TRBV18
TGTGCCAGCTCACCCCGGAAGGAGAACTATGGCTACACCTTC
CASSPRKENYGYTF
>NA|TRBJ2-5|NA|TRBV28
TGTGCCAGCAGTTTACTCCTAGGGACCCAGTACTTC
CASSLLLGTQYF